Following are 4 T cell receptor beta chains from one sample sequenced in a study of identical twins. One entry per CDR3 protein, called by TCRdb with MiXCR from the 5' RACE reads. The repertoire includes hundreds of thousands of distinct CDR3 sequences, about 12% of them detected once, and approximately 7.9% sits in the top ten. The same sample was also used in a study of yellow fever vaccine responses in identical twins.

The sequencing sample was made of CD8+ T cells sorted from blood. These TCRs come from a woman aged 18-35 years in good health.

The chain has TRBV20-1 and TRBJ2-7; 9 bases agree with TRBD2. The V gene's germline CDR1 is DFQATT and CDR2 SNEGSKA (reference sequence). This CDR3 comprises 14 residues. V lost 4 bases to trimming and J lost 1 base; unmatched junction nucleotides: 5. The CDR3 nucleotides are TGCAGTGCTACCCAGACTAGCGGTTCCTACGAGCAGTACGTC. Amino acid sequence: CSATQTSGSYEQYV.

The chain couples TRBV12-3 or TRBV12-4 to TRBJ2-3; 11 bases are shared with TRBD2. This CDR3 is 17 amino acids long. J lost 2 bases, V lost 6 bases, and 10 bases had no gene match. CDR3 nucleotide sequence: TGTGCCAGCAGGGACTCCGGGACTAGCGGATCCACAGATACGCAGTATTTT. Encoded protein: CASRDSGTSGSTDTQYF.

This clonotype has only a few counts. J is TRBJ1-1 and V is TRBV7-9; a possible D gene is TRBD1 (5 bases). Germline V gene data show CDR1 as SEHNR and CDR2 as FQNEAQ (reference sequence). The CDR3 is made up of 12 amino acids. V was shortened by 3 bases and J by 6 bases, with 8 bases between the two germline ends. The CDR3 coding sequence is TGTGCCAGCAGCTTTGGGGCTGCTGAAGCTTTCTTT. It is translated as CASSFGAAEAFF.

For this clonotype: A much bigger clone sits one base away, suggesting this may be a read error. The CDR3 protein is CASSSSGTPLEQYF. The CDR3 nucleotides read TGTGCCAGCAGCTCGTCCGGGACTCCCCTCGAGCAGTACTTC. This sequence joins TRBV7-9 and TRBJ2-7; a possible D gene is TRBD2 (6 bases). CDR1 SEHNR and CDR2 FQNEAQ come from the germline V gene (reference sequence). Trimming removed 4 bases at V and 6 bases at J, with 16 bases between. The CDR3 consists of 14 residues. Based on the CDR3 plus reference TRBV7-9 and TRBJ2-7, the full variable domain is DTGVSQNPRHKITKRGQNVTFRCDPISEHNRLYWYRQTLGQGPEFLTYFQNEAQLEKSRLLSDRFSAERPKGSFSTLEIQRTEQGDSAMYLCASSSSGTPLEQYFGPGTRLTVT.